The 11 T cell receptor beta chains listed next were all sequenced from one sample in a study of blood T cell repertoires in COVID-19. Profiled with immunoSEQ multiplex PCR; TCRdb holds only in-frame clones, not every one. The sample holds some 150,000 clones; 80% to 90% are singletons and the top ten take 3.6%. The specimen sequenced was PBMCs or T cells enriched from blood (not recorded which). These receptors were taken from a woman between 45 and 60 years old in a cohort exposed to, infected with or recovered from COVID-19 (not recorded which).

The chain combines TRBV28 with TRBJ1-1, with unresolved D. Trimming removed 8 bases from V and 7 bases from J, with 8 bases in between. The CDR3 has 10 residues. Germline V gene lookup returns CDR1 MDHEN and CDR2 SYDVKM. CDR3: CASGPGEAFF. Written as DNA, the CDR3 is TGTGCCAGCGGCCCGGGTGAAGCTTTCTTT.

The V call is TRBV4-1, the J call TRBJ2-1, with 7 positions matching TRBD2. Unmatched junction bases numbered 12, after V lost 4 bases and J lost 6 bases. The germline V gene has CDR1 MGHRA and CDR2 YSYEKL. This CDR3 contains 16 residues. The DNA for the CDR3 is TGCGCCAGCAGCCGATCACAGTCCTCTAGCGGCAATGAGCAGTTCTTC. This gives the protein CASSRSQSSSGNEQFF.

This chain connects TRBV5-5 to TRBJ2-2, with D unclear. The germline V and J ends were trimmed by 0 bases and 3 bases, with 9 bases remaining between them. This CDR3 is 15 amino acids long. Germline CDR1 reads SGHKS; CDR2 reads YYEKEE (reference sequence). The CDR3 protein is CASSLGQTDTGELFF. The CDR3, as DNA: TGTGCCAGCAGCTTGGGGCAGACTGACACCGGGGAGCTGTTTTTT.

This chain joins TRBV7-3 and TRBJ2-7; 10 bases agree with TRBD2. The CDR3 totals 14 residues. The germline V gene encodes CDR1 SGHTA and CDR2 FQGTGA. V lost 6 bases and J lost 2; bases outside the gene matches: 4. Here the CDR3 DNA reads TGTGCCAGCAGGAAAAGCGGGGGGGCCTACGAGCAGTACTTC. As protein: CASRKSGGAYEQYF.

This clone was recorded a few times. The chain uses TRBV28 and TRBJ1-5, with D possibly being TRBD1 (5 bases). V lost 6 bases, J lost 5 bases, and 14 bases lay in between. CDR1 is MDHEN, CDR2 SYDVKM, per germline. CDR3 size: 14 residues. The CDR3 region is CASRVVGGYQPQHF. The CDR3 DNA reads TGTGCCAGCAGGGTCGTGGGGGGATATCAGCCCCAGCATTTT. Looking up the rest from reference TRBV28 and TRBJ1-5 gives the full variable domain: DVKVTQSSRYLVKRTGEKVFLECVQDMDHENMFWYRQDPGLGLRLIYFSYDVKMKEKGDIPEGYSVSREKKERFSLILESASTNQTSMYLCASRVVGGYQPQHFGDGTRLSIL.

V and J are TRBV7-2 and TRBJ1-3, with no clear D. Germline CDR1 is SGHTA and CDR2 is FQGNSA. This CDR3 contains 16 residues. The V gene lost 0 bases and the J gene lost 0 bases, with 9 bases spanning the gap. CDR3 nucleotides: TGTGCCAGCAGCTTAGCCCCAGTCCCCTCTGGAAACACCATATATTTT. The encoded protein is CASSLAPVPSGNTIYF.

V and J are TRBV28 and TRBJ2-1, with 7 bases lining up with TRBD1. J gave up 5 bases and V 7 bases, and 5 bases lay outside the gene matches. CDR1 MDHEN and CDR2 SYDVKM come from the germline V gene. The CDR3 consists of 13 residues. The CDR3 reads CASIGTANNEQFF. The CDR3 bases are TGTGCCAGCATTGGGACAGCGAACAATGAGCAGTTCTTC.

In nucleotides, the CDR3 is TGTGCCAGCGGAGAAAGAGACCGGGCCTACGAGCAGTACTTC. This sequence encodes CASGERDRAYEQYF. The chain couples TRBV27 to TRBJ2-7; no clear D gene. This CDR3 comprises 14 residues. V dropped 8 bases and J dropped 2 bases, with 16 bases sitting between them. Germline V lookup: CDR1 MNHEY, CDR2 SMNVEV (reference sequence).

This rearrangement joins TRBV4-2 to TRBJ2-1; 12 bases are a match to TRBD2. V was pared by 4 bases and J by 6 bases, with 4 bases of the junction left unmatched. The CDR3 length is 15 residues. The germline gives CDR1 LGHNA, CDR2 YNFKEQ. The CDR3 spells CASSLTSGGSNEQFF. DNA for the CDR3: TGTGCCAGCAGCCTCACTAGCGGGGGGAGCAATGAGCAGTTCTTC.

V is TRBV10-3 and J is TRBJ1-5, with TRBD1 as a possible D gene (5 bases). Between the trimmed V and J ends, which lost 0 bases and 0 bases, there was a span of 21 bases. The germline gives CDR1 ENHRY, CDR2 SYGVKD. This CDR3 is 20 amino acids long. CDR3 amino acids: CAISESITKGGAFSNQPQHF. The CDR3 bases are TGTGCCATCAGTGAGTCGATTACAAAGGGAGGGGCCTTTAGCAATCAGCCCCAGCATTTT.

The chain is built from TRBV7-3 and TRBJ2-2, with D possibly being TRBD2 (5 bases). V was cut by 5 bases and J by 1 base, with 8 bases left in between. Germline-derived CDR1 and CDR2 are SGHTA and FQGTGA. There are 14 residues in the CDR3. The CDR3 reads CASSGSGNTGELFF. Written as DNA, the CDR3 is TGTGCCAGCAGCGGGAGCGGGAACACCGGGGAGCTGTTTTTT.